This T cell receptor beta chain was captured by sequencing in a study of identical twins. Whole-study findings and limits: Invariant MAIT and iNKT cells are populations that could partly confound zero-insertion analyses. Memory repertoires lacked the insertion deficit that abundant cord blood beta clonotypes showed. Out-of-frame beta chain sequences displayed weaker excess sharing between twins.

Remarks on this clonotype: Its antigen is as yet unknown.

Trimming took 0 bases from V and 5 from J, leaving 14 bases between them. There are 15 residues in the CDR3. Germline values: CDR1 MNHEY, CDR2 SVGAGI. The authors used template switching to add a universal primer site and gave cDNA unique molecular identifiers. MiXCR, applied by TCRdb to the 5' RACE reads, yields one record per CDR3 protein. Of about 210,000 distinct CDR3 sequences listed, about a tenth are singletons. The sequence came from a woman aged 18-35 years in good health. The J gene is TRBJ2-7, the V gene TRBV6-5; D not resolved. The source material was memory (CD45RO+) T cells sorted from blood. In nucleotides, the CDR3 is TGTGCCAGCAGTTACTCAAGGAGAGGTTTGAACGAGCAGTACTTC. Encoded protein: CASSYSRRGLNEQYF.